The 6 T cell receptor beta chains below come from one sample, sequenced in a study of blood T cell repertoires in COVID-19. The data were produced by immunoSEQ multiplex PCR, yet TCRdb's version contains in-frame clones alone and is incomplete. The data contain around 59,000 clones, about 86% of them singletons. Sequenced material: peripheral blood. These receptors all stem from a woman older than 75 with active or convalescent COVID-19.

V usage is TRBV19 and J usage is TRBJ1-1; D not certain. This CDR3 is built from 14 residues. With 5 bases removed from V and 4 bases from J, the gap between germline ends came to 14 bases. Germline V CDR1 and CDR2: LNHDA, SQIVND (reference sequence). CDR3 amino acids: CASSFGLEGTEAFF. DNA of the CDR3: TGTGCCAGTAGTTTCGGCCTTGAGGGCACTGAAGCTTTCTTT. Using reference TRBV19 and TRBJ1-1 for the parts outside the CDR3, the full variable domain is DGGITQSPKYLFRKEGQNVTLSCEQNLNHDAMYWYRQDPGQGLRLIYYSQIVNDFQKGDIAEGYSVSREKKESFPLTVTSAQKNPTAFYLCASSFGLEGTEAFFGQGTRLTVV.

This rearrangement joins TRBV6-6 to TRBJ1-6, with D maybe TRBD1 (5 bases). V shed 6 bases and J shed 0 bases, with 12 bases lying between them. The germline CDR1 and CDR2 sequences are MNHNY and SVGAGI (reference sequence). The CDR3 totals 16 residues. CDR3 sequence (DNA): TGTGCCAGCAGGCACGGGGGGAGCTCCTATAATTCACCCCTCCACTTT. As protein: CASRHGGSSYNSPLHF.

This clone was recorded a few times. This chain links TRBV2 with TRBJ2-1, with 7 nucleotides matching TRBD2. This CDR3 has 14 amino acids. Looked up from germline, CDR1 is SNHLY and CDR2 is FYNNEI. J was trimmed by 10 bases and V by 5 bases; bases with no gene match: 11. CDR3: CASSLAAPGREQFF. In DNA, the CDR3 is TGTGCCAGCAGTCTGGCCGCCCCCGGGAGGGAGCAGTTCTTC.

The chain links TRBV5-4 to TRBJ1-4; D remains ambiguous. CDR3 length: 15 amino acids. Germline values: CDR1 SGHNT, CDR2 YYREEE (reference sequence). The V end lost 4 bases, the J end lost 7 bases, and 17 bases lay between the germline ends. The CDR3 DNA reads TGTGCCAGCAGCCCGGGTGGGGAGAATGGTGAAAAACTGTTTTTT. Translated: CASSPGGENGEKLFF.

CDR3 nucleotide sequence: TGTGCCAGCAGCCAAGGACAGGGGGCTTTGTACGAGCAGTACTTC. Its translation is CASSQGQGALYEQYF. J is TRBJ2-7 and V is TRBV11-3, with 11 bases that match TRBD1. With 5 bases clipped from V and 4 bases from J, the junction kept 7 bases outside the gene matches. The CDR3 consists of 15 residues. CDR1 is SGHNT and CDR2 is YENEEA in the germline V gene.

The chain carries TRBV6-5 and TRBJ2-6; TRBD2 matches at 9 bases. CDR1 and CDR2 (germline): MNHEY, SVGAGI. The CDR3 contains 15 residues. J lost 0 bases, V lost 11 bases, and 5 bases had no gene match. CDR3 protein: CACGGGLSGANVLTF. As DNA, the CDR3 is TGTGCCTGCGGGGGGGGGCTCTCTGGGGCCAACGTCCTGACTTTC.